Each of the 12 T cell receptor beta chains below was sequenced from the same sample in a study of T cell responses to AZD1222 COVID-19 vaccine. TCRdb's copy holds only in-frame clones and misses some; the assay was immunoSEQ multiplex PCR. Among fewer than 95,000 clones, approximately 90% were seen once, and the ten largest hold approximately 5%. Sample: peripheral blood, taken 28 days after the second AZD1222 dose. These receptors were collected from an adult who received the AZD1222 COVID-19 vaccine.

The V gene is TRBV29-1, the J gene TRBJ2-3; 9 bases agree with TRBD2. The CDR3 has 13 residues. CDR1 SQVTM and CDR2 ANQGSEA come from the germline V gene. J gave up 0 bases and V 8 bases, and 3 bases lay outside the gene matches. The CDR3 spells CSRTSGSTDTQYF. The CDR3 DNA follows: TGCAGCCGAACTAGCGGGAGCACAGATACGCAGTATTTT.

The rearrangement joins TRBV11-2 to TRBJ1-1; D is possibly TRBD1 (6 bases). There are 12 residues in the CDR3. V lost 3 bases and J 7 bases, leaving 9 bases between the germline ends. From germline, CDR1 is SGHAT and CDR2 FQNNGV. The CDR3 spells CASSFNRDEAFF. In DNA form, the CDR3 reads TGTGCCAGCAGCTTTAACAGGGATGAAGCTTTCTTT.

The V and J genes are TRBV6-1 and TRBJ2-5; D may be TRBD1 (5 bases). Germline V CDR1 and CDR2: MNHNS, SASEGT. Trimming pared 2 bases from V and 5 bases from J, leaving 18 bases between. The CDR3 has 16 residues. Written as DNA, the CDR3 is TGTGCCAGCAGTGAAAATCCCCCAGGGATAAGGGAGACCCAGTACTTC. It encodes CASSENPPGIRETQYF.

The chain uses TRBV7-9 and TRBJ1-3, with TRBD1 identical over 7 bases. After removal of 4 bases from V and 4 bases from J, the junction contained 10 bases not matched to a gene. Germline CDR1 and CDR2: SEHNR and FQNEAQ (reference sequence). The CDR3 is 16 amino acids. In nucleotides, the CDR3 is TGTGCCAGCAGCTCGAGACAGGGACCAAGGGGAAACACCATATATTTT. Its translation is CASSSRQGPRGNTIYF. Full variable domain (missing parts from reference TRBV7-9 and TRBJ1-3): DTGVSQNPRHKITKRGQNVTFRCDPISEHNRLYWYRQTLGQGPEFLTYFQNEAQLEKSRLLSDRFSAERPKGSFSTLEIQRTEQGDSAMYLCASSSRQGPRGNTIYFGEGSWLTVV.

This chain connects TRBV2 to TRBJ2-1; 9 bases are a match to TRBD2. This CDR3 region has 14 residues. CDR1 is SNHLY, CDR2 FYNNEI, per germline. Trimming at V came to 7 bases and at J to 7 bases, leaving 8 bases not matched to a gene. CDR3 protein: CASTGGGARNEQFF. In DNA, the CDR3 is TGTGCCAGCACAGGCGGGGGGGCGAGGAATGAGCAGTTCTTC.

The V gene is TRBV18, the J gene TRBJ2-7; the match to TRBD1 covers 11 bases. The CDR3 length is 15 residues. Unmatched junction bases numbered 4, after V lost 4 bases and J lost 2 bases. The germline CDR1 and CDR2 sequences are KGHSH and LQKENI. CDR3: CASSRLGQGAYEQYF. Here the CDR3 DNA reads TGTGCCAGCTCACGCTTGGGACAGGGGGCCTACGAGCAGTACTTC.

The chain recombines TRBV28 with TRBJ1-2, with D uncertain. V lost 5 bases and J lost 6, with 10 bases in between. Germline CDR1 MDHEN, CDR2 SYDVKM. The CDR3 loop spans 12 amino acids. CDR3 DNA: TGTGCCAGCAGTCTGGTAAAGGATGGCTACACCTTC. It is translated as CASSLVKDGYTF.

The chain recombines TRBV18 with TRBJ1-5, with D uncertain. CDR3 length: 12 amino acids. Trimming took 0 bases from V and 7 from J, leaving 4 bases between them. CDR1 KGHSH and CDR2 LQKENI come from the germline V gene. CDR3 amino acids: CASSPPQQPQHF. The CDR3 nucleotides are TGTGCCAGCTCACCACCTCAGCAGCCCCAGCATTTT.

This chain joins TRBV11-3 and TRBJ2-7; tentative D call: TRBD1 (5 bases). This CDR3 contains 15 residues. The V and J ends lost 3 bases and 6 bases respectively, with 18 bases between them. Per the germline V gene, CDR1 is SGHNT and CDR2 is YENEEA. The CDR3 coding sequence is TGTGCCAGCAGCTTCCGGCAGGGAAGGGTCTCCGAGCAGTACTTC. This sequence encodes CASSFRQGRVSEQYF.

The V call is TRBV11-3, the J call TRBJ2-1; TRBD2 might be the D (5 bases). Germline V gene sequence: CDR1 SGHNT, CDR2 YENEEA. The CDR3 has 15 residues. Trimming removed 5 bases from V and 8 bases from J, with 19 bases in between. The CDR3 DNA sequence: TGTGCCAGCAGCCTGATTTTCGGAGGCGGAGATGAGCAGTTCTTC. Amino acids: CASSLIFGGGDEQFF.

V is TRBV7-8 and J is TRBJ2-5; TRBD2 agrees at 14 bases. Germline CDR1 SGHVS, CDR2 FQNEAQ. This CDR3 region has 18 residues. With V trimmed by 5 bases and J by 2 bases, 10 bases remained unmatched. The CDR3 here is CASSIPGTSGGDQETQYF. The CDR3 DNA reads as TGTGCCAGCAGCATCCCCGGGACTAGCGGGGGAGATCAAGAGACCCAGTACTTC.

As DNA, the CDR3 is TGTGCCAGCAGCTTAGAAGGGGTTTTGGGCAATCAGCCCCAGCATTTT. It encodes CASSLEGVLGNQPQHF. The V gene is TRBV7-2, the J gene TRBJ1-5; possible D gene TRBD1, 5 bases. Deletions cut 1 base from V and 2 bases from J, with 12 bases between. The CDR3 extends over 16 amino acids. Germline assignment: CDR1 SGHTA and CDR2 FQGNSA.